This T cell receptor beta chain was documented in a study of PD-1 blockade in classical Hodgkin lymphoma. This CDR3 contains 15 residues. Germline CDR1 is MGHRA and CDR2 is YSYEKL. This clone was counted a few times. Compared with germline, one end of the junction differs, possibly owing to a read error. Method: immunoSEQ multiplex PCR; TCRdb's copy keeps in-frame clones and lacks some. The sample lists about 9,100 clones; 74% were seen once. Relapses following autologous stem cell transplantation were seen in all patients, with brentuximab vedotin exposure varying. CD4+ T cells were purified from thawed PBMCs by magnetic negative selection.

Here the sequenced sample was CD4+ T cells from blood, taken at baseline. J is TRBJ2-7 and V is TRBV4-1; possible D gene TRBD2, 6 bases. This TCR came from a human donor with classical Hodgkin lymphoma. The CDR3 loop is CASSQVGTASHEQYF. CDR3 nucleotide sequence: TGCGCCAGCAGCCAAGTGGGGACTGCCTCCCACGAGCAGTACTTC.